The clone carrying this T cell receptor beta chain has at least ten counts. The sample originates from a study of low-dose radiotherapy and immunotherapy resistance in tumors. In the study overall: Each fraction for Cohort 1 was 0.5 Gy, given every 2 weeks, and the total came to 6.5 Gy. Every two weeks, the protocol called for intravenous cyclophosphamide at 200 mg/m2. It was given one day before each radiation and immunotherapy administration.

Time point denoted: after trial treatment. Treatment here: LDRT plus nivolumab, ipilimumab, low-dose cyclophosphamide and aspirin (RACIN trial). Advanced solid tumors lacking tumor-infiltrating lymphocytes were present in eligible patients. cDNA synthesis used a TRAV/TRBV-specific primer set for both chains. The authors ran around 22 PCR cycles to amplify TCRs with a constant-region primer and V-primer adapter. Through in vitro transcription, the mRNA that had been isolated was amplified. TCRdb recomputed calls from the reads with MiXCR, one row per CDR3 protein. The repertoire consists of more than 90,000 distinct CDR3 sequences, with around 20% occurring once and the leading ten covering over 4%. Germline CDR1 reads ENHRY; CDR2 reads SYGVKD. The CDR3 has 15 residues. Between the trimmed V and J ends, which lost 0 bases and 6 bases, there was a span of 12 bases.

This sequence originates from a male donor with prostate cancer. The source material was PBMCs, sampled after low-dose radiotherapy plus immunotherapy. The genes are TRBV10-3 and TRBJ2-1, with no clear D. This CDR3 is CAISESMQSGNEQFF. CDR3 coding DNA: TGTGCCATCAGTGAGTCGATGCAGTCTGGCAATGAGCAGTTCTTC.